These T cell receptor beta chains were read from a single sample in a study of blood T cell repertoires in COVID-19. TCRdb's table, derived via immunoSEQ multiplex PCR, lists solely in-frame clones and lacks some. The data show around 260,000 clones, about nine tenths seen once. The sequencing sample was made of peripheral blood. These receptors were collected from a man aged 60-69 years who had recovered from COVID-19. CDR3s include the opening cysteine and the closing phenylalanine or tryptophan. Rows give clone size only sometimes, using once, few, many, or a class for an expanded clone.

clone_size | j_call | v_call | cdr3_length | cdr3_aa
many | TRBJ2-7 | TRBV11-2 | 16 | CASSLRTGLGTYEQYF
- | TRBJ1-3 | TRBV27 | 13 | CASSSGSGNTIYF
few | TRBJ2-7 | TRBV6-5 | 15 | CASRAPRSGSHEQYF
- | TRBJ2-4 | TRBV19 | 16 | CASSNPGQGAKNIQYF
- | TRBJ1-2 | TRBV6-5 | 14 | CASSRGTGGGGYTF
- | TRBJ2-7 | TRBV9 | 15 | CASSDHPGQTYEQYF
- | TRBJ2-6 | TRBV2 | 16 | CASSFSGGTGANVLTF
- | TRBJ1-4 | TRBV6-5 | 14 | CASRRDSMNEKLFF
once | TRBJ2-4 | TRBV7-9 | 16 | CASSYILAGGPNIQYF
- | TRBJ2-3 | TRBV10-3 | 14 | CAISETQRADTQYF
- | TRBJ2-3 | TRBV29-1 | 14 | CSVGQGGDTDTQYF
once | TRBJ2-7 | TRBV4-1 | 14 | CASSQDLTLYEQYF
- | TRBJ2-1 | TRBV15 | 16 | CATSRDTGTSSNEQFF
once | TRBJ2-3 | TRBV18 | 16 | CASSPVGGGPTDTQYF
- | TRBJ1-1 | TRBV13 | 14 | CASSLRRGGTEAFF
- | TRBJ2-7 | TRBV18 | 16 | CASSPRGGASSYEQYF
- | TRBJ2-4 | TRBV27 | 18 | CASSHQASGGAVKNIQYF
- | TRBJ1-2 | TRBV7-8 | 12 | CASSLVGDGYTF
- | TRBJ2-7 | TRBV15 | 13 | CATSYLASDEQYF
- | TRBJ2-5 | TRBV25-1 | 15 | CASSEQQWPWETQYF
once | TRBJ1-1 | TRBV30 | 14 | CAWSVGQGNTEAFF
- | TRBJ1-6 | TRBV5-1 | 15 | CASSTGTGGYSPLHF
- | TRBJ2-2 | TRBV5-6 | 15 | CASRNRVANTGELFF
once | TRBJ2-3 | TRBV27 | 14 | CASSLKETTDTQYF
- | TRBJ1-5 | TRBV3-1/TRBV3-2 | 15 | CASSQGGRANQPQHF
- | TRBJ2-5 | TRBV6-5 | 12 | CASSYLQETQYF
- | TRBJ2-7 | TRBV3-1/TRBV3-2 | 14 | CASTLTGVIGEQYF
- | TRBJ2-3 | TRBV27 | 17 | CASSLSRTSGEIDTQYF
- | TRBJ1-2 | TRBV4-2 | 16 | CASSQDYGQGADGYTF
- | TRBJ1-4 | TRBV3-1/TRBV3-2 | 14 | CASSQSVANEKLFF
- | TRBJ2-2 | TRBV5-1 | 17 | CASSLVPGKIDTGELFF
- | TRBJ2-3 | TRBV10-3 | 16 | CAISGSSGGARDTQYF
- | TRBJ2-3 | TRBV3-1/TRBV3-2 | 17 | CASSQETSGVSTDTQYF
- | TRBJ2-5 | TRBV4-2 | 18 | CASSQDVWVAGGQETQYF
- | TRBJ1-3 | TRBV30 | 16 | CAWDPGQGSSGNTIYF
- | TRBJ1-4 | TRBV9 | 15 | CASSVQGQGGEKLFF
- | TRBJ2-7 | TRBV5-4 | 15 | CASSPSVGGTYEQYF
- | TRBJ2-2 | TRBV5-4 | 16 | CASSPTSGGYTGELFF
- | TRBJ1-2 | TRBV12-3/TRBV12-4 | 13 | CASSWGQGIGYTF
- | TRBJ1-6 | TRBV21-1 | 20 | CASSKAGGDRGQVKRSPLHF
- | TRBJ1-1 | TRBV18 | 13 | CASSPGQGVGAFF
- | TRBJ1-4 | TRBV5-1 | 14 | CASRKEVTNEKLFF
- | TRBJ2-1 | TRBV14 | 14 | CASSQDLRGGRQFF
once | TRBJ1-6 | TRBV7-2 | 15 | CASSGPTARNSPLHF
- | TRBJ2-5 | TRBV7-9 | 14 | CASSIVGAQETQYF
- | TRBJ1-2 | TRBV6-5 | 14 | CARFPGGGGGGYTF
- | TRBJ2-5 | TRBV18 | 14 | CASSATGVKETQYF
- | TRBJ2-7 | TRBV10-1 | 14 | CASKKDSDSYEQYF
- | TRBJ1-4 | TRBV13 | 15 | CASSLGDRVDEKLFF
- | TRBJ1-2 | TRBV19 | 13 | CASRDRGDYGYTF
- | TRBJ2-4 | TRBV5-1 | 15 | CASSEVDIAKNIQYF
- | TRBJ1-1 | TRBV6-5 | 13 | CASSIRGNTEAFF
- | TRBJ1-1 | TRBV30 | 16 | CAWSATPGTGKTEAFF
- | TRBJ2-1 | TRBV10-3 | 13 | CAIYRVSYNEQFF
- | TRBJ2-5 | TRBV6-1 | 17 | CASSEALLGQGLETQYF
- | TRBJ2-5 | TRBV7-2 | 15 | CASSLGTSGGRTQYF